Shown below are 7 T cell receptor beta chains from a single sample sequenced in a study of blood T cell repertoires in COVID-19. Sequenced by immunoSEQ multiplex PCR; TCRdb stores in-frame clones only, minus some. The table records 140,000 to 150,000 clones, about nine tenths of them present only once. Sequenced: peripheral blood. The receptors were sampled from a human donor with COVID-19, enrolled during active disease. The donor label of this sample is uncertain.

The chain is built from TRBV5-4 and TRBJ2-3; unclear D gene. Germline V gene data show CDR1 as SGHNT and CDR2 as YYREEE (reference sequence). Trimming took off 0 bases at V and 2 bases at J, with 4 bases between the two ends. The CDR3 contains 13 residues. As DNA, the CDR3 is TGTGCCAGCAGCTTGGCTTTCACAGATACGCAGTATTTT. Its protein is CASSLAFTDTQYF.

The chain recombines TRBV19 with TRBJ2-7; 11 nucleotides align to TRBD2. Per germline, CDR1 LNHDA and CDR2 SQIVND (reference sequence). This CDR3 has 15 amino acids. V shed 5 bases, J shed 1 base, and the junction held 4 bases outside the gene matches. CDR3 in amino acids: CASSYGLAGSYEQYF. DNA for the CDR3: TGTGCCAGTAGTTACGGACTAGCGGGTTCCTACGAGCAGTACTTC.

This chain links TRBV14 with TRBJ2-3; 7 nucleotides line up with TRBD2. CDR1 is SGHDN, CDR2 FVKESK, per germline. This CDR3 comprises 17 residues. V shed 4 bases, J shed 0 bases, and the junction held 10 bases outside the gene matches. CDR3 region: CASSPLRGGGSTDTQYF. The CDR3 DNA is TGTGCCAGCAGCCCCTTACGGGGCGGGGGAAGCACAGATACGCAGTATTTT.

The chain employs TRBV2 and TRBJ1-1; weak D call: TRBD1 (5 bases). Germline-derived CDR1 and CDR2 are SNHLY and FYNNEI. Trimming removed 6 bases at V and 5 bases at J, with 16 bases between. CDR3 size: 14 residues. The CDR3: CASSLQVPGTEAFF. DNA of the CDR3: TGTGCCAGCAGCTTACAGGTCCCAGGGACTGAAGCTTTCTTT.

This chain joins TRBV6-5 and TRBJ1-5; a weak D match, TRBD1 (5 bases). V was shortened by 5 bases and J by 3 bases, with 14 bases between the two germline ends. CDR1 MNHEY and CDR2 SVGAGI come from the germline V gene. The CDR3 spans 15 residues. CDR3: CASSQTGNLNQPQHF. CDR3 in DNA: TGTGCCAGCAGTCAAACAGGTAACCTCAATCAGCCCCAGCATTTT.

This chain connects TRBV7-3 to TRBJ2-3; D is uncertain. This CDR3 spans 13 amino acids. Germline V gene sequence: CDR1 SGHTA, CDR2 FQGTGA. V shed 3 bases and J shed 1 base, with 5 bases lying between them. In nucleotides, the CDR3 is TGTGCCAGCAGCTTCCCGGGCACAGATACGCAGTATTTT. It translates to CASSFPGTDTQYF.

The chain links TRBV6-5 to TRBJ1-2, with a tentative D call TRBD1 (6 bases). CDR1 MNHEY and CDR2 SVGAGI come from the germline V gene. The length of the CDR3 is 11 residues. V was shortened by 9 bases and J by 6 bases, with 11 bases between the two germline ends. CDR3 amino acids: CARAAGDGYTF. The CDR3 nucleotides read TGTGCCAGGGCGGCAGGGGATGGCTACACCTTC.